The entry that follows covers one T cell receptor beta chain sequence. Use of 60 Vbeta and 13 Jbeta primers characterized the PCR. Here immunoSEQ multiplex PCR was the method, and the copy in TCRdb shows in-frame clones only, minus some. The data contain more than 140,000 clones, roughly 87% of them singletons. The source of the sample is a study of cytomegalovirus exposure and HLA in healthy donors. About the study: Genetic ancestry analysis placed about 80% of the 300 to 500 donors that were genotyped in the Caucasian-associated cluster.

The CDR3 extends over 14 amino acids. Germline CDR1 is SGHVS and CDR2 is FNYEAQ. Trimming at V came to 1 base and at J to 9 bases, leaving 2 bases not matched to a gene. Sequencing was performed on PBMCs. This chain connects TRBV7-6 to TRBJ2-1, with 11 bases matching TRBD2. The clonotype comes from a man under 40 in good health and CMV-seropositive. In nucleotides, the CDR3 is TGTGCCAGCAGCTTAGTAGCGGGAGGGTTTGAGCAGTTCTTC. As protein: CASSLVAGGFEQFF.